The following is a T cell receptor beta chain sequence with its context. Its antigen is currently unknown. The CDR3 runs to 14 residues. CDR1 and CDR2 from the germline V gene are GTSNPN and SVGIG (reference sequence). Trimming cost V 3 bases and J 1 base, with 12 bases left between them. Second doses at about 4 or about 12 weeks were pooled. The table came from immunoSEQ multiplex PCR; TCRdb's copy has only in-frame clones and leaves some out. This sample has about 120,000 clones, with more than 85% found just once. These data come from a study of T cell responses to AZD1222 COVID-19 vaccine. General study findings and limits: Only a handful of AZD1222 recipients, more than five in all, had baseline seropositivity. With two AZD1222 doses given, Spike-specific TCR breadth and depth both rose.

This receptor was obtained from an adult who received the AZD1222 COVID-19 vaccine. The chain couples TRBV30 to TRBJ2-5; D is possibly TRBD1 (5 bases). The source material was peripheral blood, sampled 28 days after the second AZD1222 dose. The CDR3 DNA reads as TGTGCCTGGAGCTGGGGCGGCGGCCAAGAGACCCAGTACTTC. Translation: CAWSWGGGQETQYF.